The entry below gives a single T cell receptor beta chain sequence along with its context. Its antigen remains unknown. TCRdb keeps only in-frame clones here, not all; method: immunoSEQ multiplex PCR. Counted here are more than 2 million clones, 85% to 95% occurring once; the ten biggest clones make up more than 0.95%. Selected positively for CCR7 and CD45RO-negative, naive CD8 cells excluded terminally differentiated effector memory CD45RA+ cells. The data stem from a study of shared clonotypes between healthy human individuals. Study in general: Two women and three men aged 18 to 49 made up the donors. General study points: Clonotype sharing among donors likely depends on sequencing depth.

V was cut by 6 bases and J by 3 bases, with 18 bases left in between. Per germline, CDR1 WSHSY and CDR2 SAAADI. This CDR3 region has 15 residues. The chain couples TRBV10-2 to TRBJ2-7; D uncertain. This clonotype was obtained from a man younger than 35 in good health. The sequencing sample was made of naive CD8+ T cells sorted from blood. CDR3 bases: TGCGCCAGCAGGGACGGGCCACTGGACGTCTACGAGCAGTACTTC. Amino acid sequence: CASRDGPLDVYEQYF.